This TCR beta chain was observed in a study of CD8 T cells in Susac syndrome. It was with random hexamers that roughly 0.5 to 1 ug RNA was reverse transcribed. The method of amplification for TCR beta CDR3 was immunoSEQ multiplex PCR, covering 54 Vbeta and 13 Jbeta. In TCRdb, the immunoSEQ multiplex PCR reads were re-called with MiXCR into one record per CDR3 protein. The sample comprises 140,000 or so distinct CDR3 sequences, approximately 95% of which are singletons, and approximately 0.11% rests with the top ten. Germline assignment: CDR1 SQVTM and CDR2 ANQGSEA. This CDR3 comprises 13 residues. V gave up 7 bases and J gave up 9 bases; unmatched junction bases: 13. CD8+ and CD4+ T cells from blood underwent TCR beta sequencing. TEMRA cells were FACS-enriched, while CD8+ and CD4+ T cells were negatively isolated.

The genes are TRBV29-1 and TRBJ1-1, with 8 positions matching TRBD1. Sequencing input: CD4+ T cells from PBMCs. The source is a human donor with multiple sclerosis. This CDR3 is CSGSSGQVSQAFF. CDR3 in DNA: TGCAGCGGGTCGTCGGGACAGGTTTCCCAAGCTTTCTTT.